This TCR beta chain was obtained from a study of beta chain features in type 1 diabetes. The authors sorted CD4+ naive, central memory, regulatory and stem cell-like memory cells via CD45RO/CCR7/CD25/CD127/CD95/CD27. Since all of the isolated RNA was reverse transcribed, expressed TCRB transcripts were what got sequenced. Clones were sequenced by immunoSEQ multiplex PCR, and TCRdb holds only the in-frame ones, with some missing. The sample lists hundreds of thousands of clones, 10% to 15% occurring once. Germline values: CDR1 SGHTA, CDR2 FQGTGA. V lost 6 bases and J lost 2; bases outside the gene matches: 3. The CDR3 loop spans 13 amino acids. This clone was counted at least ten times. Distinct nucleotide sequences in the sample also encode this CDR3.

The V and J genes are TRBV7-3 and TRBJ2-5; 7 nucleotides match TRBD1. Sequencing was performed on naive CD4+ T cells from blood. The sequence derives from a man younger than 35 in good health. The CDR3: CASSRDRQETQYF. In nucleotides, the CDR3 is TGTGCCAGCAGTCGGGACAGACAAGAGACCCAGTACTTC.